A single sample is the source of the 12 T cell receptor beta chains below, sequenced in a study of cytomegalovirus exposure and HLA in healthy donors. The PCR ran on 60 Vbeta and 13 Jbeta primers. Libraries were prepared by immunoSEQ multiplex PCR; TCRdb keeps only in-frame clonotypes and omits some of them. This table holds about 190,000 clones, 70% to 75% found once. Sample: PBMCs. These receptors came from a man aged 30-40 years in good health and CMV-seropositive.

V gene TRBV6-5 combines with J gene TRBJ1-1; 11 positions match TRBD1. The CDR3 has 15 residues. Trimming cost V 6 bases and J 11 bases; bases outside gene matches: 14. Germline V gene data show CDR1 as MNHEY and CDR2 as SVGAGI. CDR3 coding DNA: TGTGCCAGCAGGCGACCCGGGACAGGGGGTTTTGCCGCTTTCTTT. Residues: CASRRPGTGGFAAFF.

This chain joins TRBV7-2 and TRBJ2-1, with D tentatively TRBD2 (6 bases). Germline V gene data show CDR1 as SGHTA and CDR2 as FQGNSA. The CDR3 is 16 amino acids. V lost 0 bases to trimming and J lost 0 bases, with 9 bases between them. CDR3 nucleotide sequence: TGTGCCAGCAGCTTAGCGGAGGGGAGCTCCTACAATGAGCAGTTCTTC. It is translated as CASSLAEGSSYNEQFF.

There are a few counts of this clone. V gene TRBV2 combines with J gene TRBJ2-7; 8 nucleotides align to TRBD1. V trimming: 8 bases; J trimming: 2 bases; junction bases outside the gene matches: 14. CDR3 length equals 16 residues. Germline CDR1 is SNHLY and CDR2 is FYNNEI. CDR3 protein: CASLRTGTYPTYEQYF. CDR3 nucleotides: TGTGCCAGCCTACGGACAGGGACCTACCCTACCTACGAGCAGTACTTC. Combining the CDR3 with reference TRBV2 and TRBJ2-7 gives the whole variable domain EPEVTQTPSHQVTQMGQEVILRCVPISNHLYFYWYRQILGQKVEFLVSFYNNEISEKSEIFDDQFSVERPDGSNFTLKIRSTKLEDSAMYFCASLRTGTYPTYEQYFGPGTRLTVT.

CDR3 nucleotide sequence: TGTGCCAGCCTAGGGGCAGGGGGCATCGGCTACACCTTC. Its protein product is CASLGAGGIGYTF. V and J are TRBV4-2 and TRBJ1-2; 8 bases line up with TRBD1. The germline gives CDR1 LGHNA, CDR2 YNFKEQ. With 8 bases clipped from V and 8 bases from J, the junction kept 10 bases outside the gene matches. The CDR3 length is 13 residues.

Here the CDR3 DNA reads TGTGCCAGCAGCCCAGGACAGGGGTACACTGAAGCTTTCTTT. This translates into CASSPGQGYTEAFF. V usage is TRBV7-3 and J usage is TRBJ1-1; 9 bases align to TRBD1. CDR1 and CDR2 (germline): SGHTA, FQGTGA. V trimming: 5 bases; J trimming: 3 bases; junction bases outside the gene matches: 4. This CDR3 spans 14 amino acids.

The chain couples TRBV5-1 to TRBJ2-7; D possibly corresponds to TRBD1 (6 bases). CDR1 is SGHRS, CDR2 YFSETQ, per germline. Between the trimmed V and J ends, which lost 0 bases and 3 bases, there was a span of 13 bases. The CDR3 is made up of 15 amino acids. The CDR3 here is CASSLDPGEYYEQYF. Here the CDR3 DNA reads TGCGCCAGCAGCTTGGACCCAGGGGAATACTACGAGCAGTACTTC.

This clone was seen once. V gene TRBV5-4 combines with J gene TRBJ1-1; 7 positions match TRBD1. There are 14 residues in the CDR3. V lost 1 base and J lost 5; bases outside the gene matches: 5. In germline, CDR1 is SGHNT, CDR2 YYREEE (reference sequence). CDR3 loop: CASSLQGVGTEAFF. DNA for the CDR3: TGTGCCAGCAGCTTGCAGGGGGTTGGGACTGAAGCTTTCTTT.

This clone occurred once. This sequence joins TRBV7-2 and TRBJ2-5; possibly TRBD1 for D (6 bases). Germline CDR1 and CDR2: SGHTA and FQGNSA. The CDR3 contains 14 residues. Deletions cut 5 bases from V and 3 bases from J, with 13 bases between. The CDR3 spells CASSMVWTEETQYF. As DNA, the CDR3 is TGTGCCAGCAGCATGGTTTGGACAGAAGAGACCCAGTACTTC.

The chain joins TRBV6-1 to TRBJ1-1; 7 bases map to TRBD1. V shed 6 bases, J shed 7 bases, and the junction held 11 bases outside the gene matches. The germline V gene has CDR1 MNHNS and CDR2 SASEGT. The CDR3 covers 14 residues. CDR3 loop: CASSLPTGKIEAFF. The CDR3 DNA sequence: TGTGCCAGCAGCTTACCGACAGGGAAGATTGAAGCTTTCTTT.

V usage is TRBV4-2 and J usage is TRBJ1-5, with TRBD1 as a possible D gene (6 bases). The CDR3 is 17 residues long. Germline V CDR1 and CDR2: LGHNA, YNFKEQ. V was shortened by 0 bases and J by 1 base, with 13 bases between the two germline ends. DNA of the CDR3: TGTGCCAGCAGCCAAGACTGGGGGCGGAGGAGCAATCAGCCCCAGCATTTT. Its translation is CASSQDWGRRSNQPQHF.

CDR3 region: CAQGAFYEQYF. CDR3 in DNA: TGTGCCCAGGGGGCCTTCTACGAGCAGTACTTC. The chain joins TRBV30 to TRBJ2-7, with 8 bases fitting TRBD1. Germline CDR1 reads GTSNPN; CDR2 reads SVGIG (reference sequence). V was pared by 8 bases and J by 3 bases, with 3 bases of the junction left unmatched. The CDR3 runs 11 residues.

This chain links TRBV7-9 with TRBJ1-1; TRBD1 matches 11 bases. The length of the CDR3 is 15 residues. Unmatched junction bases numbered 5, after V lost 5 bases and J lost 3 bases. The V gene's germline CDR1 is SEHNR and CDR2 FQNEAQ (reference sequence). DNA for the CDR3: TGTGCCAGCAGCCCCCGGGACAGGGGGGACACTGAAGCTTTCTTT. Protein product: CASSPRDRGDTEAFF. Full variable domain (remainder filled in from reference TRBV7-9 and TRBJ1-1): DTGVSQNPRHKITKRGQNVTFRCDPISEHNRLYWYRQTLGQGPEFLTYFQNEAQLEKSRLLSDRFSAERPKGSFSTLEIQRTEQGDSAMYLCASSPRDRGDTEAFFGQGTRLTVV.